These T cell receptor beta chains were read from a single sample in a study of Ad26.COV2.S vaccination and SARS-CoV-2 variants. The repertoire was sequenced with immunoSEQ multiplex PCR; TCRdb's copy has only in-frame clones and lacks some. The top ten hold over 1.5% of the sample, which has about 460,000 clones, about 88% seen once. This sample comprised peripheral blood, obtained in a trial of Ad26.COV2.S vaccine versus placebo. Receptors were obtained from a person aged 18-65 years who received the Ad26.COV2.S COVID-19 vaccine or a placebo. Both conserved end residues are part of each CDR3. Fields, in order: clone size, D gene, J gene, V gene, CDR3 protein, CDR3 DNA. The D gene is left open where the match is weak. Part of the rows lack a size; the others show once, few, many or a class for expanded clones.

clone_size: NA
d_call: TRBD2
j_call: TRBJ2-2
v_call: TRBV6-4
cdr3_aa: CASRRLALKGELFF
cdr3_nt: TGTGCCAGCAGAAGACTAGCCTTGAAAGGGGAGCTGTTTTTT

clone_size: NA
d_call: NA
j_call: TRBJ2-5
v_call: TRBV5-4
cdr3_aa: CASSLGGGGQETQYF
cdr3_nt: TGTGCCAGCAGCCTGGGGGGAGGGGGCCAAGAGACCCAGTACTTC

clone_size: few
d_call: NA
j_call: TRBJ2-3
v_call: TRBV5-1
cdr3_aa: CASSLFSKTGADTQYF
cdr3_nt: TGCGCCAGCAGCTTGTTTTCGAAAACGGGGGCAGATACGCAGTATTTT

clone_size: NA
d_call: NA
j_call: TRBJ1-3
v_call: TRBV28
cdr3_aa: CASSLRDRGNTIYF
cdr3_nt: TGTGCCAGCAGTTTAAGGGACCGAGGAAACACCATATATTTT

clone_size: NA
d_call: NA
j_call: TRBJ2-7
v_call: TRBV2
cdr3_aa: CASGDPLNREGWHYEQYF
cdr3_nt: TGTGCCAGCGGGGACCCTTTAAACAGGGAGGGTTGGCACTACGAGCAGTACTTC

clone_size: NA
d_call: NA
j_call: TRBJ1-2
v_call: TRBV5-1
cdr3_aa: CASKLLPNSNYGYTF
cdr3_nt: TGCGCCAGCAAGCTTCTCCCAAATTCCAACTATGGCTACACCTTC

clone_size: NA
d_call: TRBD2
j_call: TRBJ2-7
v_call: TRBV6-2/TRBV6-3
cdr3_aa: CASSYPTGLAGAAYEQYF
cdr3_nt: TGTGCCAGCAGTTACCCCACTGGACTAGCGGGGGCCGCCTACGAGCAGTACTTC

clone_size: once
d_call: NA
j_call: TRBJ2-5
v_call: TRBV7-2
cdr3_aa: CASSPNGPEQETQYF
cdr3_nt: TGTGCCAGCAGCCCGAACGGACCCGAGCAAGAGACCCAGTACTTC

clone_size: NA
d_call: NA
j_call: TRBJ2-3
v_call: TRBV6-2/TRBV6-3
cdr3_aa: CASSYLGASTDTQYF
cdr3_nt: TGTGCCAGCAGTTACCTGGGGGCTAGCACAGATACGCAGTATTTT

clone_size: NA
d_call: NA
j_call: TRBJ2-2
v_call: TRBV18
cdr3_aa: CASSPQRRANTGELFF
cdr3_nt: TGTGCCAGCTCACCTCAAAGACGGGCGAACACCGGGGAGCTGTTTTTT

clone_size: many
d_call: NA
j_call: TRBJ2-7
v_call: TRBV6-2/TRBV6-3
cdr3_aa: CASSSPDASMQYF
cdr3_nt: TGTGCCAGCAGTTCCCCTGACGCGTCCATGCAGTACTTC

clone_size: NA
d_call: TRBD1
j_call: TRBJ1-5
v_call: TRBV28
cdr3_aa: CATAQGGSNQPQHF
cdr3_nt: TGTGCCACCGCACAGGGGGGGAGCAATCAGCCCCAGCATTTT

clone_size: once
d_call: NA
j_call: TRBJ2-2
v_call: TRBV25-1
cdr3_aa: CASSVAGLTGELFF
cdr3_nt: TGTGCCAGCAGTGTAGCAGGCCTCACCGGGGAGCTGTTTTTT

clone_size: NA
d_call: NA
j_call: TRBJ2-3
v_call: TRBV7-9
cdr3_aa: CASSVGTRSSDTQYF
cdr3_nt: TGTGCCAGCAGCGTTGGCACTAGATCATCAGATACGCAGTATTTT

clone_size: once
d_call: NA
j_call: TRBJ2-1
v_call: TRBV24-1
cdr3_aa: CATSDSTGSYNEQFF
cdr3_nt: TGTGCCACCAGTGATTCAACAGGGAGCTACAATGAGCAGTTCTTC

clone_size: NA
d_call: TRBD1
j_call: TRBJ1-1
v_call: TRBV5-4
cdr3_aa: CASRRTGGGNTEAFF
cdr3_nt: TGTGCCAGCAGGCGGACAGGGGGGGGGAACACTGAAGCTTTCTTT

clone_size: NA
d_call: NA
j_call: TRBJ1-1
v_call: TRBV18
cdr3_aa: CASSPQGRENTEAFF
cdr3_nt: TGTGCCAGCTCACCACAAGGGAGGGAGAACACTGAAGCTTTCTTT

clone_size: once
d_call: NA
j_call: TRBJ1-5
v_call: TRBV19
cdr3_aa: CASSIPHPVESQPQHF
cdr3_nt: TGTGCCAGTAGTATACCCCACCCCGTAGAGAGTCAGCCCCAGCATTTT

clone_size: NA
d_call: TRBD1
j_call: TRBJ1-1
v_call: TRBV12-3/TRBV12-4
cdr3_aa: CASSQGDTEAFF
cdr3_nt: TGTGCCAGCAGTCAGGGGGACACTGAAGCTTTCTTT

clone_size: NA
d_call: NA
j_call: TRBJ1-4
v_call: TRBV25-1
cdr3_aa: CASSDAGKINEKLFF
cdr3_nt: TGTGCCAGCAGTGACGCGGGGAAGATTAATGAAAAACTGTTTTTT

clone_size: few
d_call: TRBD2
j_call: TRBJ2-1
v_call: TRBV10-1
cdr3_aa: CASSALAEGLQFF
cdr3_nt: TGCGCCAGCAGTGCTCTAGCGGAGGGACTGCAGTTCTTC

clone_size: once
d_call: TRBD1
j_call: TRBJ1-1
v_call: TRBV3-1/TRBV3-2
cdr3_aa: CASLGQMNTEAFF
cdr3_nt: TGTGCCAGTTTGGGACAGATGAACACTGAAGCTTTCTTT

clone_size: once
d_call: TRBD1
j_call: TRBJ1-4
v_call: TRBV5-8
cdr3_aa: CASSPVTGFGEKLFF
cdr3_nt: TGTGCCAGCAGCCCGGTGACAGGGTTCGGGGAAAAACTGTTTTTT

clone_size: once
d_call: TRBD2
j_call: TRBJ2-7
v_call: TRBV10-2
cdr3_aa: CASSDALAGGSYEQYF
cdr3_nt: TGCGCCAGCAGTGACGCCCTAGCGGGGGGTTCCTACGAGCAGTACTTC

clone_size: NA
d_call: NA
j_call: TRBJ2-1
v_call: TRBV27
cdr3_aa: CASSPPGPNNEQFF
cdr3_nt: TGTGCCAGCAGTCCGCCGGGACCAAACAATGAGCAGTTCTTC

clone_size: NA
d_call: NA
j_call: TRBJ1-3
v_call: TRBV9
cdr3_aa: CASSPWTSGNTIYF
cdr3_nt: TGTGCCAGCAGCCCCTGGACCTCTGGAAACACCATATATTTT

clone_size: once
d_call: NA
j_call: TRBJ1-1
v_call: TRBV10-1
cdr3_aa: CASSETGTVEAFF
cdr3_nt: TGCGCCAGCAGTGAGACGGGGACTGTTGAAGCTTTCTTT

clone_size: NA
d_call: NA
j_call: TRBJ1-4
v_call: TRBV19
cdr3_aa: CASSMVRQVNEKLFF
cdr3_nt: TGTGCCAGTAGTATGGTTCGACAGGTCAATGAAAAACTGTTTTTT

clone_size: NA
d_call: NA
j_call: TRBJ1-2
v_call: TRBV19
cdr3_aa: CASSISNTPTAYGYTF
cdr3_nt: TGTGCCAGTAGTATCTCGAACACACCTACGGCCTATGGCTACACCTTC